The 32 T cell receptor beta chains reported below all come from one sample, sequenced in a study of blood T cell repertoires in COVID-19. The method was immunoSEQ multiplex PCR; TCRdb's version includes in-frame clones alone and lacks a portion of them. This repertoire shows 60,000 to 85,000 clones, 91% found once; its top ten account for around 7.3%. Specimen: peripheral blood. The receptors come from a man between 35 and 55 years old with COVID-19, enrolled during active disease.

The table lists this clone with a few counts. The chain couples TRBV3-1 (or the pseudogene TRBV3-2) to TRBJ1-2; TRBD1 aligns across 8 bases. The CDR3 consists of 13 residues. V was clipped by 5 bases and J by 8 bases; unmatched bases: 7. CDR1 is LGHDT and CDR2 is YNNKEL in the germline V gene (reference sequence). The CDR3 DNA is TGTGCCAGCAGCAACCGCCGGGACAGGGGCTACACCTTC. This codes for CASSNRRDRGYTF.

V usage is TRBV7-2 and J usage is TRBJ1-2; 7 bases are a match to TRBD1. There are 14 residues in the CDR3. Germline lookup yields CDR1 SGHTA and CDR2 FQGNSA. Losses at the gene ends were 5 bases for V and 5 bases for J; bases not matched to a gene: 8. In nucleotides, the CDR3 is TGTGCCAGCAGCCCCGTGGAGGGGGCGTATGGCTACACCTTC. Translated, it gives CASSPVEGAYGYTF.

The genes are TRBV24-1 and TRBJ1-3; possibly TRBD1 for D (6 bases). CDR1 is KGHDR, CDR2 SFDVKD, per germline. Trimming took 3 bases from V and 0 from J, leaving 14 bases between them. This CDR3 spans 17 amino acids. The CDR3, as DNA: TGTGCCACCAGTGATGCGGACAGCCGAAGCTCTGGAAACACCATATATTTT. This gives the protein CATSDADSRSSGNTIYF.

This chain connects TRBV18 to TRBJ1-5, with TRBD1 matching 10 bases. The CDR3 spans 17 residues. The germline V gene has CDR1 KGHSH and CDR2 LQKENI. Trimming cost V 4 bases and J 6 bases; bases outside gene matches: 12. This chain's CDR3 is CASSLPGQGSQGQPQHF. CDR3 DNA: TGTGCCAGCTCACTCCCGGGACAGGGGAGTCAGGGTCAGCCCCAGCATTTT.

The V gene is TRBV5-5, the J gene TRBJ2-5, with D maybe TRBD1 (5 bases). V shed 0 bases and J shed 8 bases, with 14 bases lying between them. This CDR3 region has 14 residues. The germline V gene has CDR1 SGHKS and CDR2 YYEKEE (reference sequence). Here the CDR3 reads CASSLDLGRKTQYF. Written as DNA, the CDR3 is TGTGCCAGCAGCTTGGATTTGGGGCGGAAAACCCAGTACTTC.

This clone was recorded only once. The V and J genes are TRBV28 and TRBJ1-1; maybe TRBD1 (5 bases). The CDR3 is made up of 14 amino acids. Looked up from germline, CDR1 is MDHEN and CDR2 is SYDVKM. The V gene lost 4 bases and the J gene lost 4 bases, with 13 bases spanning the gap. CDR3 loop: CASSSPGGATEAFF. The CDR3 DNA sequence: TGTGCCAGCAGTTCCCCGGGGGGTGCCACTGAAGCTTTCTTT. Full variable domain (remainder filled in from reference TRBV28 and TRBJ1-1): DVKVTQSSRYLVKRTGEKVFLECVQDMDHENMFWYRQDPGLGLRLIYFSYDVKMKEKGDIPEGYSVSREKKERFSLILESASTNQTSMYLCASSSPGGATEAFFGQGTRLTVV.

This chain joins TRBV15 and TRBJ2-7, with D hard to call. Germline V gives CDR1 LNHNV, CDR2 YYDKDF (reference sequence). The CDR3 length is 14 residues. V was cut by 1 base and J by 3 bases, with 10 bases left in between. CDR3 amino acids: CATSRGSGYYEQYF. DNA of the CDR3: TGTGCCACCAGCAGAGGATCAGGATACTACGAGCAGTACTTC.

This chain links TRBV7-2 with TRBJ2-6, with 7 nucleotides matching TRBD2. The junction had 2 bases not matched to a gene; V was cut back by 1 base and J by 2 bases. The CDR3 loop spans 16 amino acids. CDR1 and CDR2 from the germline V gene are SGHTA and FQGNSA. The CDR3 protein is CASSLGGSAGANVLTF. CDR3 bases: TGTGCCAGCAGCTTAGGCGGGAGCGCTGGGGCCAACGTCCTGACTTTC. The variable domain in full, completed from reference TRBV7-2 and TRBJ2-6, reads GAGVSQSPSNKVTEKGKDVELRCDPISGHTALYWYRQSLGQGLEFLIYFQGNSAPDKSGLPSDRFSAERTGGSVSTLTIQRTQQEDSAVYLCASSLGGSAGANVLTFGAGSRLTVL.

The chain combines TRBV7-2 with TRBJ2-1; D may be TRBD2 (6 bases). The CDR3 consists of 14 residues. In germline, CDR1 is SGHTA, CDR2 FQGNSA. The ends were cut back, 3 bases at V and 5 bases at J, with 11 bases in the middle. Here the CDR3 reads CASSFGGSNNEQFF. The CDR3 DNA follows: TGTGCCAGCAGCTTTGGAGGGTCTAACAATGAGCAGTTCTTC.

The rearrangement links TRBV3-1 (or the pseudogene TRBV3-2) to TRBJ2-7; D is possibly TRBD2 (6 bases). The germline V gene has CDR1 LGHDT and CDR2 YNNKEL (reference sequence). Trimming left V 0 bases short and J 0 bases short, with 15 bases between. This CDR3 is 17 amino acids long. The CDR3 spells CASSQEGLARSSYEQYF. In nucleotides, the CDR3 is TGTGCCAGCAGCCAAGAAGGGCTAGCGCGTAGCTCCTACGAGCAGTACTTC.

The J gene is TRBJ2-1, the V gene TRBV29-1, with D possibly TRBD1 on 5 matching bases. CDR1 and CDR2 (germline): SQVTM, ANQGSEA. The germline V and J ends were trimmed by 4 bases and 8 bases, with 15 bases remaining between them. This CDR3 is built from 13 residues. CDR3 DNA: TGCAGCGTTGTACACAGGTTCTTCGATGAGCAGTTCTTC. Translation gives CSVVHRFFDEQFF.

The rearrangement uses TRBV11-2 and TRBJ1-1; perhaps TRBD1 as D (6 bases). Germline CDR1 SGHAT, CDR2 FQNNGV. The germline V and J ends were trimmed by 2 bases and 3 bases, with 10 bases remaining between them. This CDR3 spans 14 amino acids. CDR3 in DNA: TGTGCCAGCAGCTTACGGGGGGCGGACACTGAAGCTTTCTTT. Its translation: CASSLRGADTEAFF.

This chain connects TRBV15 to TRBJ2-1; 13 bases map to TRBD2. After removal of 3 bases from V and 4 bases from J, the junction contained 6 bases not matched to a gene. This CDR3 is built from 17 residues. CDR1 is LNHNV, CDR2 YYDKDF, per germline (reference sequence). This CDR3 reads CATSRALTSGGYNEQFF. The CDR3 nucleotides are TGTGCCACCAGCAGGGCCTTGACTAGCGGGGGGTACAATGAGCAGTTCTTC.

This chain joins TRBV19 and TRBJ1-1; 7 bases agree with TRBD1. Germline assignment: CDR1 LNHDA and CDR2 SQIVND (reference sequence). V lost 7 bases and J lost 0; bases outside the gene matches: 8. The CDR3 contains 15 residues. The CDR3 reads CASTPGTAMNTEAFF. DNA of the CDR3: TGTGCCAGTACCCCAGGGACAGCCATGAACACTGAAGCTTTCTTT.

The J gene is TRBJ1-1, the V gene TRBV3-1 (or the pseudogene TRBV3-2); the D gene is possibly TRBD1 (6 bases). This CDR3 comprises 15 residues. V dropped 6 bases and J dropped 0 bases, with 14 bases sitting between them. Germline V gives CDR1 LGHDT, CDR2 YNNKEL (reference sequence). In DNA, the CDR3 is TGTGCCAGCAGACACGGACAGACGATGAACACTGAAGCTTTCTTT. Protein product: CASRHGQTMNTEAFF.

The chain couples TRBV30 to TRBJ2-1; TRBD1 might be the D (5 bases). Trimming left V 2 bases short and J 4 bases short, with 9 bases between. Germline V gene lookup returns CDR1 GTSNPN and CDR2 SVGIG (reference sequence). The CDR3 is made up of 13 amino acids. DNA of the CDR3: TGTGCCTGGAGTCCCCAGGGATACAATGAGCAGTTCTTC. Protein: CAWSPQGYNEQFF. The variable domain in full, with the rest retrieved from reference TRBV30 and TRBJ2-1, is SQTIHQWPATLVQPVGSPLSLECTVEGTSNPNLYWYRQAAGRGLQLLFYSVGIGQISSEVPQNLSASRPQDRQFILSSKKLLLSDSGFYLCAWSPQGYNEQFFGPGTRLTVL.

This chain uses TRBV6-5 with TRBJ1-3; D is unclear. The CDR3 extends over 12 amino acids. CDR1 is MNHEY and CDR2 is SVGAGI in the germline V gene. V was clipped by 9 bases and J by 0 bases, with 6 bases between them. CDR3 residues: CASDNSGNTIYF. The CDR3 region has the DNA TGTGCCAGTGACAACTCTGGAAACACCATATATTTT.

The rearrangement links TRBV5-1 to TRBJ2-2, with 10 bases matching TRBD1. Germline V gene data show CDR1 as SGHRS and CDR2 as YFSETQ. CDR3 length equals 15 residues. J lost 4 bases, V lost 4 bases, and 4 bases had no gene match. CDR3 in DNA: TGCGCCAGCAGCCTCCGGACAGGGGGCACCGGGGAGCTGTTTTTT. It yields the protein CASSLRTGGTGELFF.

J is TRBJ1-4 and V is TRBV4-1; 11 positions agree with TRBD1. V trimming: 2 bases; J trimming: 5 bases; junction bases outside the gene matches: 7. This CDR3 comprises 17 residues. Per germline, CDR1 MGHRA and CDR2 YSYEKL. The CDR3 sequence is CASSQHPGQGENEKLFF. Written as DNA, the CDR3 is TGCGCCAGCAGCCAACATCCGGGACAGGGGGAAAATGAAAAACTGTTTTTT.

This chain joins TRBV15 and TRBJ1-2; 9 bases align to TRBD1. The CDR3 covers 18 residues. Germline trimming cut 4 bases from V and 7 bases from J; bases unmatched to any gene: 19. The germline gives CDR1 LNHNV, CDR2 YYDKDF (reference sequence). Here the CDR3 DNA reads TGTGCCACCAGCAAGGGACAGGGTATTGTAAAGTCCACATCTGGCTACACCTTC. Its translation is CATSKGQGIVKSTSGYTF.

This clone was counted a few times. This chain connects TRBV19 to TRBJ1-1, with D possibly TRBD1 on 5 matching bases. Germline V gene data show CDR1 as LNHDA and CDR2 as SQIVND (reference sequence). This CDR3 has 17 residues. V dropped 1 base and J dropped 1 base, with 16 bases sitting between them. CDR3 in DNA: TGTGCCAGTAGTATAGCGGGGGACCTTAATGGGAACACTGAAGCTTTCTTT. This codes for CASSIAGDLNGNTEAFF. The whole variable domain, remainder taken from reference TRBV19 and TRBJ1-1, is DGGITQSPKYLFRKEGQNVTLSCEQNLNHDAMYWYRQDPGQGLRLIYYSQIVNDFQKGDIAEGYSVSREKKESFPLTVTSAQKNPTAFYLCASSIAGDLNGNTEAFFGQGTRLTVV.

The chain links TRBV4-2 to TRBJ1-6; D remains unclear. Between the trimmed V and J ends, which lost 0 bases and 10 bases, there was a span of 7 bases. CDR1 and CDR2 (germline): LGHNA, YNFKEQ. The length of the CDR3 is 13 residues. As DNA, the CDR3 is TGTGCCAGCAGCCAAGAACTTGCCTCACCCCTCCACTTT. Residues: CASSQELASPLHF.

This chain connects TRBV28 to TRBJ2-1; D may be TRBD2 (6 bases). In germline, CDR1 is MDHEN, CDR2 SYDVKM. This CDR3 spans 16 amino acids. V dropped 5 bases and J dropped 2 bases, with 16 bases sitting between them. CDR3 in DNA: TGTGCCAGCAGTCCCTACCCCGGCGGGGCCTACAATGAGCAGTTCTTC. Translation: CASSPYPGGAYNEQFF.

This CDR3 reads CASSYSGQGYNEQFF. The DNA of the CDR3 is TGTGCCAGCAGTTACTCCGGACAGGGCTACAATGAGCAGTTCTTC. This sequence joins TRBV6-5 and TRBJ2-1; 8 positions agree with TRBD1. Trimming took 0 bases from V and 3 from J; bases not matched to a gene: 1. The CDR3 sequence is 15 residues long. Per the germline V gene, CDR1 is MNHEY and CDR2 is SVGAGI.

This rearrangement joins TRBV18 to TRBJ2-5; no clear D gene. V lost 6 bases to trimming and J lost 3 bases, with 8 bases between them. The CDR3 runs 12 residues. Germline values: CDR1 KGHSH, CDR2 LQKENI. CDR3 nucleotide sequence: TGTGCCAGCTCCCAGGAAGAAGAGACCCAGTACTTC. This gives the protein CASSQEEETQYF.

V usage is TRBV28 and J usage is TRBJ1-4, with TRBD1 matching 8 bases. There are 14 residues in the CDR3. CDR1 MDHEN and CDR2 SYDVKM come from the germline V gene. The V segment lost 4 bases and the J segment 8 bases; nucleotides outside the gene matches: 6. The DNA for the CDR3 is TGTGCCAGCAGTTCTGGACAGGGAGAGGAAAAACTGTTTTTT. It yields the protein CASSSGQGEEKLFF.

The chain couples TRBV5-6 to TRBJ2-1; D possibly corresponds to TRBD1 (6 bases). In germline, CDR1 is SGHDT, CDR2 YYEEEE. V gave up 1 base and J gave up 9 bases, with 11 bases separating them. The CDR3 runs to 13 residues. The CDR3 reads CASSLQDRLEQFF. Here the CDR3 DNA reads TGTGCCAGCAGCTTGCAGGACAGACTTGAGCAGTTCTTC.

The CDR3 region has the DNA TGTGCCAGCAGCTTAGGTCGGGGGACTAATGAAAAACTGTTTTTT. Translated: CASSLGRGTNEKLFF. This chain connects TRBV11-1 to TRBJ1-4; D might be TRBD1 (5 bases). Between the trimmed V and J ends, which lost 1 base and 2 bases, there was a span of 8 bases. Germline V gives CDR1 SGHAT, CDR2 FQDESV (reference sequence). The CDR3 is 15 residues long.

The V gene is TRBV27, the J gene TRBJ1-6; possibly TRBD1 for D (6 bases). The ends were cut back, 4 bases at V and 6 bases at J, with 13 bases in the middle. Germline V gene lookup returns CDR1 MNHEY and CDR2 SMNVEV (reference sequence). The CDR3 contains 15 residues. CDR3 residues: CASSSPGHRNSPLHF. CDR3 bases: TGTGCCAGCAGTTCCCCGGGACACCGTAATTCACCCCTCCACTTT.

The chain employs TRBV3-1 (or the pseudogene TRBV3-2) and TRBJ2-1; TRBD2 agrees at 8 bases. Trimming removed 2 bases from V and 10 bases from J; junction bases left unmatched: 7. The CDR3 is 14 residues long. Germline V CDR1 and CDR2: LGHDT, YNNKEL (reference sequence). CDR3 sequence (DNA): TGTGCCAGCAGCCAATCCGGGGGGGTAGAGGAGCAGTTCTTC. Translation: CASSQSGGVEEQFF.

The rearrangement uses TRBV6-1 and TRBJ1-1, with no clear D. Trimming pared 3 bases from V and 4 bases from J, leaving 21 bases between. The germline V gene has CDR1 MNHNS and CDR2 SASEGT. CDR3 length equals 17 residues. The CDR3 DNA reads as TGTGCCAGCAGTGATATTATTCGGGGTCGGGGTTTCACTGAAGCTTTCTTT. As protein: CASSDIIRGRGFTEAFF.

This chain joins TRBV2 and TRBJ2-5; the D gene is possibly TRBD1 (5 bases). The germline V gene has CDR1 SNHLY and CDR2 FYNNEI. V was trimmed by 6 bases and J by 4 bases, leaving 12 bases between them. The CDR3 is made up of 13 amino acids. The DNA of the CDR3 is TGTGCCAGCAGCGATGACAGCCTAGAGACCCAGTACTTC. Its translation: CASSDDSLETQYF.